Shown below are 15 T cell receptor beta chains from a single sample sequenced in a study of T cell responses to AZD1222 COVID-19 vaccine. TCRdb's copy holds only in-frame clones and misses some; the assay was immunoSEQ multiplex PCR. The data contain 90,000 to 150,000 clones, 85% to 90% of them singletons. The sample was peripheral blood, taken on day 0 of AZD1222 vaccination. These receptors all stem from an adult in good health.

The CDR3 DNA follows: TGTGCCAGCACGGGCTCTGGAAACACCATATATTTT. Its translation is CASTGSGNTIYF. V is TRBV6-5 and J is TRBJ1-3; D is unclear. V was pared by 7 bases and J by 0 bases, with 4 bases between. Per germline, CDR1 MNHEY and CDR2 SVGAGI. The CDR3 length is 12 residues.

CDR3 in DNA: TGTGCCAGCAACCCGAGGGGCAGGGAGACCCAGTACTTC. Protein sequence: CASNPRGRETQYF. The rearrangement uses TRBV6-5 and TRBJ2-5; TRBD1 or TRBD2 may be the D gene (5 bases each). With 7 bases removed from V and 5 bases from J, the gap between germline ends came to 14 bases. Germline CDR1 reads MNHEY; CDR2 reads SVGAGI. The CDR3 contains 13 residues.

The V and J genes are TRBV5-4 and TRBJ1-2, with a weak D call TRBD1 (6 bases). V gave up 4 bases and J gave up 8 bases, with 15 bases separating them. The CDR3 covers 13 residues. Germline CDR1 is SGHNT and CDR2 is YYREEE (reference sequence). CDR3 coding DNA: TGTGCCAGCAGCCCCGGGATCCAGGGGGGCTACACCTTC. Amino acids: CASSPGIQGGYTF.

The chain recombines TRBV20-1 with TRBJ2-3; TRBD2 matches at 8 bases. CDR3 length: 15 residues. CDR1 is DFQATT and CDR2 is SNEGSKA in the germline V gene (reference sequence). Losses at the gene ends were 3 bases for V and 4 bases for J; bases not matched to a gene: 9. The CDR3 sequence: CSASSYGGAADTQYF. The CDR3 DNA is TGCAGTGCTAGTAGCTACGGGGGGGCCGCAGATACGCAGTATTTT.

Points on this clone: The same CDR3 can be traced to other DNA sequences in this sample. The chain combines TRBV18 with TRBJ1-6; 7 positions match TRBD1. CDR1 KGHSH and CDR2 LQKENI come from the germline V gene. The V gene end was trimmed by 4 bases and the J gene end by 10 bases; junction bases not matched to a gene: 7. This CDR3 spans 14 amino acids. The CDR3 coding sequence is TGTGCCAGCTCACTCGACAGGGTAAACTCACCCCTCCACTTT. This translates into CASSLDRVNSPLHF.

This rearrangement joins TRBV19 to TRBJ1-1; TRBD1 matches at 7 bases. The V gene's germline CDR1 is LNHDA and CDR2 SQIVND (reference sequence). The CDR3 loop spans 14 amino acids. Losses at the gene ends were 5 bases for V and 5 bases for J; bases not matched to a gene: 8. For the CDR3, the DNA is TGTGCCAGTAGTCCCACAGGGGCTCGAACTGAAGCTTTCTTT. It encodes CASSPTGARTEAFF.

The J gene is TRBJ1-1, the V gene TRBV19; TRBD1 might be the D (5 bases). Trimming took 6 bases from V and 1 from J, leaving 12 bases between them. This CDR3 contains 14 residues. Germline V gene lookup returns CDR1 LNHDA and CDR2 SQIVND (reference sequence). CDR3 DNA: TGTGCCAGTAGGCCAACAGGAGGGAACACTGAAGCTTTCTTT. It is translated as CASRPTGGNTEAFF.

The chain uses TRBV25-1 and TRBJ1-2; the D is unclear. Looked up from germline, CDR1 is MGHDK and CDR2 is SYGVNS. Trimming cost V 2 bases and J 8 bases, with 15 bases left between them. The length of the CDR3 is 14 residues. CDR3 DNA sequence: TGTGCCAGCAGTGAAGGAGGCCGCTCTGACGGCTACACCTTC. Translation: CASSEGGRSDGYTF.

The rearrangement joins TRBV11-3 to TRBJ2-2; 7 bases are a match to TRBD2. Trimming at V came to 0 bases and at J to 7 bases, leaving 14 bases not matched to a gene. The CDR3 totals 18 residues. The germline CDR1 and CDR2 sequences are SGHNT and YENEEA. Here the CDR3 DNA reads TGTGCCAGCAGCTTAGATCACGGGGGGTCTACAGCGCACGGGGAGCTGTTTTTT. Translating it yields CASSLDHGGSTAHGELFF.

The V gene is TRBV11-2, the J gene TRBJ1-3; TRBD1 aligns across 11 bases. The germline V gene has CDR1 SGHAT and CDR2 FQNNGV. V dropped 5 bases and J dropped 0; count of bases not matched to a gene: 3. This CDR3 is built from 16 residues. The CDR3 spells CASSPGTGGSGNTIYF. DNA for the CDR3: TGTGCCAGCAGCCCGGGGACAGGGGGCTCTGGAAACACCATATATTTT.

J is TRBJ1-5 and V is TRBV18; D is possibly TRBD1 (5 bases). The CDR3 loop spans 14 amino acids. In germline, CDR1 is KGHSH, CDR2 LQKENI. Trimming stripped 6 bases from V and 4 bases from J, with 13 bases between. The CDR3 is CASSPNNRNQPQHF. The CDR3 region has the DNA TGTGCCAGCTCCCCGAACAACAGGAATCAGCCCCAGCATTTT. The variable domain in full, completed from reference TRBV18 and TRBJ1-5, reads NAGVMQNPRHLVRRRGQEARLRCSPMKGHSHVYWYRQLPEEGLKFMVYLQKENIIDESGMPKERFSAEFPKEGPSILRIQQVVRGDSAAYFCASSPNNRNQPQHFGDGTRLSIL.

This rearrangement joins TRBV6-5 to TRBJ1-1; D call uncertain. This CDR3 region has 15 residues. The V and J ends lost 6 bases and 1 base respectively, with 15 bases between them. Germline-derived CDR1 and CDR2 are MNHEY and SVGAGI. The CDR3 loop is CASRRKWVGNTEAFF. Here the CDR3 DNA reads TGTGCCAGCAGGCGGAAGTGGGTGGGGAACACTGAAGCTTTCTTT.

Here the CDR3 reads CASSPAAAGNTIYF. CDR3 sequence (DNA): TGTGCCAGCTCACCCGCGGCGGCCGGAAACACCATATATTTT. The chain employs TRBV18 and TRBJ1-3; no clear D. V lost 3 bases to trimming and J lost 4 bases, with 10 bases between them. The CDR3 sequence is 14 residues long. Per the germline V gene, CDR1 is KGHSH and CDR2 is LQKENI.

This clone was observed once. The chain recombines TRBV10-1 with TRBJ2-4; D may be TRBD1 (6 bases). The CDR3 sequence is 16 residues long. CDR1 and CDR2 from the germline V gene are WNHNN and SYGVQD (reference sequence). V lost 10 bases and J lost 2, with 21 bases in between. DNA of the CDR3: TGCGCCAAAGGGGACAAGTGTCTCCCAACCAAAAACATTCAGTACTTC. This codes for CAKGDKCLPTKNIQYF.

In DNA, the CDR3 is TGTGCCAGTACCTCCGCCCACTGGGGGGGGACTAGCGGGGGTAGGGAGCAGTTCTTC. Translating gives CASTSAHWGGTSGGREQFF. V is TRBV19 and J is TRBJ2-1, with TRBD2 identical over 14 bases. Losses at the gene ends were 7 bases for V and 10 bases for J; bases not matched to a gene: 21. CDR3 length: 19 residues. Germline V gives CDR1 LNHDA, CDR2 SQIVND (reference sequence). Filled out from reference TRBV19 and TRBJ2-1, the complete variable domain reads DGGITQSPKYLFRKEGQNVTLSCEQNLNHDAMYWYRQDPGQGLRLIYYSQIVNDFQKGDIAEGYSVSREKKESFPLTVTSAQKNPTAFYLCASTSAHWGGTSGGREQFFGPGTRLTVL.